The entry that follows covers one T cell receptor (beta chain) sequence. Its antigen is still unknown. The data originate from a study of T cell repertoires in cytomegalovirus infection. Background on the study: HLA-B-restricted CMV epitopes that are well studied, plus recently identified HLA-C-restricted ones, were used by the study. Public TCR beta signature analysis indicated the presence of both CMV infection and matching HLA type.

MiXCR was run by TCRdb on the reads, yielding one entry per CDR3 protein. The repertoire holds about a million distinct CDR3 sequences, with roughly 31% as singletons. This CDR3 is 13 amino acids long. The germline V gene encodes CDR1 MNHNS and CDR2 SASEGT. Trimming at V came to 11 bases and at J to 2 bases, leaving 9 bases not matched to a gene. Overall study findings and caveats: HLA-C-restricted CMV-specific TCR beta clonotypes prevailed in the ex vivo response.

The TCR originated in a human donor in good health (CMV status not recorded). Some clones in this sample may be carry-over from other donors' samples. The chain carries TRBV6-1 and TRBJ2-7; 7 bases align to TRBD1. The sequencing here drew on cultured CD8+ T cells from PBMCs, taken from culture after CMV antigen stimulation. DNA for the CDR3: TGTGCCGAGGGGCCGGGACAGCCCTACGAGCAGTACTTC. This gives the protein CAEGPGQPYEQYF.